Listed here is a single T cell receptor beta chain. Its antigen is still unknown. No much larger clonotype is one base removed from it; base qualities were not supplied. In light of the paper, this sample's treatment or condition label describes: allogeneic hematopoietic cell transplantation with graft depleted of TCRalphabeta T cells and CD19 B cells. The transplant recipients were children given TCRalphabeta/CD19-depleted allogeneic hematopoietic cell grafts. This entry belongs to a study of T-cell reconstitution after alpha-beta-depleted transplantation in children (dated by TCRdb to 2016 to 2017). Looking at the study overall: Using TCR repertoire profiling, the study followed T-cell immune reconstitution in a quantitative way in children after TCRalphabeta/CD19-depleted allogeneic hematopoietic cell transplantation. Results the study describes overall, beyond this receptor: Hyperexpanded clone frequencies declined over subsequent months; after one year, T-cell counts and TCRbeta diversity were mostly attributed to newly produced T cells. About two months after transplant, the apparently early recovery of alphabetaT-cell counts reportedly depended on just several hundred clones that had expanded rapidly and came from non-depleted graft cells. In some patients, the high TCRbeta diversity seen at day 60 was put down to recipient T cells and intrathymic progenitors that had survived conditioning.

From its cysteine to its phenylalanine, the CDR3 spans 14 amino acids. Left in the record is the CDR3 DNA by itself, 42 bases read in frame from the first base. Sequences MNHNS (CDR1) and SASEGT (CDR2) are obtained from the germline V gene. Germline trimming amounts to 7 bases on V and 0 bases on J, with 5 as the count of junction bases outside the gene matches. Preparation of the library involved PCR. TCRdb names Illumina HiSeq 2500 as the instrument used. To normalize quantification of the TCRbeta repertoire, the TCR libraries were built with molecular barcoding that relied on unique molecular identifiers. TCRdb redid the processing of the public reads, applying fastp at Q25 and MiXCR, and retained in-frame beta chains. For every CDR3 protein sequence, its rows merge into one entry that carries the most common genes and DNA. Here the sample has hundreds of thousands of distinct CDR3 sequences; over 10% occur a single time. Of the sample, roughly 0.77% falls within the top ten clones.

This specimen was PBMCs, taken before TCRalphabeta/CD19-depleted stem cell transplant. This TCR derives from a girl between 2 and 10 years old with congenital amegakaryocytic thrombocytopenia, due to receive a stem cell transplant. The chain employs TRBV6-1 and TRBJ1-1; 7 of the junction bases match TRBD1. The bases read TGTGCCAGCACCAGGGACAGCGTGAACACTGAAGCTTTCTTT. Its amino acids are CASTRDSVNTEAFF.